This TCR beta chain originates from a study of T-cell reconstitution after alpha-beta-depleted transplantation in children. Trimming pared 2 bases from V and 7 bases from J, leaving 10 bases between. The CDR3 is 13 residues long. Germline loops: CDR1 SGHRS, CDR2 YFSETQ. Regarding the study as a whole: Diversity of TCRbeta at day 60 was high in some patients, arising from surviving recipient T cells and thymic progenitors.

This clonotype was picked up many times. What it recognizes is unknown. A library of TCRbeta sequences, prepared with unique molecular identifiers, was generated. Via MiXCR, TCRdb re-called the PCR reads, giving one row per CDR3 protein. This sample has just over 950,000 distinct CDR3 sequences, with about 26% found just once. The receptor comes from a boy in the first two years of life who had a stem cell transplant for SCID, so the T cells may come from the graft donor. This sequence joins TRBV5-1 and TRBJ2-1; D is unresolved. The source was PBMCs, mostly from graft donor cells, collected 360 days after TCRalphabeta/CD19-depleted stem cell transplant. CDR3 sequence: CASSFSGGNEQFF. For the CDR3, the DNA is TGCGCCAGCAGCTTTTCAGGTGGGAATGAGCAGTTCTTC.